These 8 T cell receptor beta chains were sequenced from one sample in a study of identical twins. TCRdb fed the 5' RACE reads into MiXCR, producing one record per CDR3 protein. There are hundreds of thousands of distinct CDR3 sequences in the sample; approximately 13% occur only once, and just over 7% lies in the top ten. The sample was also reused in another study, on yellow fever vaccine responses in identical twins.

Specimen: CD8+ T cells sorted from blood. These receptor sequences come from a woman younger than 35 in good health.

The chain couples TRBV7-9 to TRBJ2-7, with a possible D match to TRBD1 (5 bases). The CDR3 spans 13 residues. Germline-derived CDR1 and CDR2 are SEHNR and FQNEAQ (reference sequence). V lost 4 bases and J 1 base, leaving 8 bases between the germline ends. DNA of the CDR3: TGTGCCAGCAGCTCACCAGGGTCCTACGAGCAGTACTTC. Translation gives CASSSPGSYEQYF.

This clonotype appeared many times. The V call is TRBV4-2, the J call TRBJ2-7; D might be TRBD2 (6 bases). Deletions cut 1 base from V and 7 bases from J, with 11 bases between. Per germline, CDR1 LGHNA and CDR2 YNFKEQ. The CDR3 totals 13 residues. The CDR3 loop is CASSQGDSREQYF. CDR3 in DNA: TGTGCCAGCAGCCAAGGGGACTCTCGGGAGCAGTACTTC.

This clonotype was counted only a few times. This chain uses TRBV10-3 with TRBJ1-1; D is undetermined. The CDR3 consists of 12 residues. V lost 6 bases, J lost 4 bases, and 9 bases lay in between. Germline CDR1 and CDR2: ENHRY and SYGVKD. CDR3 DNA: TGTGCCATCAGGGAATCGGGCACTGAAGCTTTCTTT. Protein sequence: CAIRESGTEAFF.

This clonotype showed up many times. The chain employs TRBV28 and TRBJ2-3; D remains unclear. The CDR3 has 15 amino acids. The V gene's germline CDR1 is MDHEN and CDR2 SYDVKM. Deletions cut 3 bases from V and 3 bases from J, with 13 bases between. In DNA form, the CDR3 reads TGTGCCAGCAGTTTGGGCGGAATGGAGACAGATACGCAGTATTTT. It translates to CASSLGGMETDTQYF.

This clonotype was detected only a few times. The chain's CDR3 is CASSFDLLGGELFF. The CDR3 DNA is TGTGCCAGCAGTTTCGACCTCCTGGGCGGGGAGCTGTTTTTT. This chain joins TRBV28 and TRBJ2-2, with D unresolved. V gave up 3 bases and J gave up 7 bases, with 12 bases separating them. The CDR3 has 14 amino acids. The germline CDR1 and CDR2 sequences are MDHEN and SYDVKM.

This clonotype appeared many times. V usage is TRBV4-2 and J usage is TRBJ1-1, with D tentatively TRBD1 (6 bases). V lost 3 bases and J 1 base, leaving 9 bases between the germline ends. The CDR3 runs 14 residues. Germline assignment: CDR1 LGHNA and CDR2 YNFKEQ. CDR3 amino acids: CASSHLTGNTEAFF. CDR3 bases: TGTGCCAGCAGCCATTTGACAGGGAACACTGAAGCTTTCTTT.

The V call is TRBV2, the J call TRBJ1-2, with a tentative D call TRBD1 (5 bases). Looked up from germline, CDR1 is SNHLY and CDR2 is FYNNEI. The CDR3 is 13 amino acids. Trimming stripped 4 bases from V and 4 bases from J, with 10 bases between. In nucleotides, the CDR3 is TGTGCCAGCAGTGGGGGCGCGGGCTATGGCTACACCTTC. Protein: CASSGGAGYGYTF. Looking up the rest from reference TRBV2 and TRBJ1-2 gives the full variable domain: EPEVTQTPSHQVTQMGQEVILRCVPISNHLYFYWYRQILGQKVEFLVSFYNNEISEKSEIFDDQFSVERPDGSNFTLKIRSTKLEDSAMYFCASSGGAGYGYTFGSGTRLTVV.

This clonotype was recorded a few times. The chain is built from TRBV15 and TRBJ2-7; possible D gene TRBD1, 6 bases. The CDR3 consists of 13 residues. CDR1 is LNHNV and CDR2 is YYDKDF in the germline V gene (reference sequence). V was shortened by 1 base and J by 6 bases, with 10 bases between the two germline ends. The chain's CDR3 is CATSRGGRSEQYV. The CDR3 DNA is TGTGCCACCAGCAGAGGGGGGCGTAGCGAGCAGTACGTC.